One and the same sample provided the 15 T cell receptor beta chains below, sequenced in a study of blood T cells in healthy people across ages. Sample-barcoded 5' priming and a J-beta primer mix drove a second PCR of roughly 6 to 12 cycles. Each CDR3 protein gets one entry after TCRdb re-called the 5' RACE reads with MiXCR. The table has 700,000 or so distinct CDR3 sequences, approximately 40% seen once. Sequencing was done on a sample of blood. The receptors here all came from a man older than 75 in good health.

The chain employs TRBV5-4 and TRBJ2-2; the D gene is possibly TRBD1 (7 bases). This CDR3 spans 14 amino acids. The V end was cut by 9 bases, the J end by 6 bases, with 18 bases between. Germline V gives CDR1 SGHNT, CDR2 YYREEE (reference sequence). CDR3 amino acids: CATPQGGEAGELFF. For the CDR3, the DNA is TGTGCCACCCCCCAGGGGGGTGAGGCCGGGGAGCTGTTTTTT.

There are a few counts of this clonotype. The chain uses TRBV12-3 or TRBV12-4 and TRBJ2-7; no clear D. Between the trimmed V and J ends, which lost 1 base and 3 bases, there was a span of 7 bases. This CDR3 is 13 amino acids long. The CDR3 coding sequence is TGTGCCAGCAGTTTAGAGGCGCTCTACGAGCAGTACTTC. It is translated as CASSLEALYEQYF.

This clonotype was detected only a few times. This rearrangement joins TRBV7-2 to TRBJ2-1, with D maybe TRBD2 (6 bases). Germline V gives CDR1 SGHTA, CDR2 FQGNSA. V was trimmed by 5 bases and J by 0 bases, leaving 8 bases between them. This CDR3 is built from 14 residues. This chain's CDR3 is CASSREHSYNEQFF. CDR3 sequence (DNA): TGTGCCAGCAGCCGGGAGCACTCCTACAATGAGCAGTTCTTC.

In its sample, this clonotype was seen a few times. The rearrangement uses TRBV27 and TRBJ1-4; 9 nucleotides match TRBD1. Germline trimming cut 1 base from V and 8 bases from J; bases unmatched to any gene: 5. CDR3 length: 15 amino acids. Germline CDR1 is MNHEY and CDR2 is SMNVEV (reference sequence). The CDR3 is CASSLYGTGKEKLFF. The CDR3 DNA reads as TGTGCCAGCAGTTTATACGGGACAGGGAAGGAAAAACTGTTTTTT.

CDR3 protein: CASSPFTEIYKETQYF. DNA of the CDR3: TGTGCCAGCTCACCCTTTACAGAGATATACAAAGAGACCCAGTACTTC. The V gene is TRBV18, the J gene TRBJ2-5, with D hard to call. Germline V gene lookup returns CDR1 KGHSH and CDR2 LQKENI. The CDR3 extends over 16 amino acids. V lost 3 bases, J lost 3 bases, and 17 bases lay in between.

A single count supports this clonotype. The rearrangement uses TRBV2 and TRBJ2-6; D is undetermined. Germline V gene data show CDR1 as SNHLY and CDR2 as FYNNEI. The CDR3 has 15 amino acids. Trimming took off 5 bases at V and 0 bases at J, with 8 bases between the two ends. In DNA, the CDR3 is TGTGCCAGCAGTCCTCAATTCTCTGGGGCCAACGTCCTGACTTTC. Protein sequence: CASSPQFSGANVLTF.

The chain links TRBV7-2 to TRBJ1-6; D uncertain. CDR1 is SGHTA and CDR2 is FQGNSA in the germline V gene. The germline V and J ends were trimmed by 4 bases and 6 bases, with 10 bases remaining between them. CDR3 size: 14 residues. CDR3 DNA: TGTGCCAGCAGCTGGCAGACATCTAATTCACCCCTCCACTTT. It encodes CASSWQTSNSPLHF.

This clonotype was found once. The genes are TRBV6-2 or TRBV6-3 and TRBJ2-5; possible D gene TRBD2, 5 bases. This CDR3 has 15 residues. CDR1 MNHEY and CDR2 SVGEGT come from the germline V gene. The V gene lost 6 bases and the J gene lost 2 bases, with 16 bases spanning the gap. The CDR3 DNA reads TGTGCCAGCAGCCAAAGCCCCGGGGTACAAGAGACCCAGTACTTC. It yields the protein CASSQSPGVQETQYF.

The chain employs TRBV3-1 and TRBJ1-5; the D is unclear. Germline V CDR1 and CDR2: LGHDT, YNNKEL (reference sequence). With 1 base removed from V and 7 bases from J, the gap between germline ends came to 11 bases. CDR3 length equals 14 residues. CDR3 sequence (DNA): TGTGCCAGCAGCCAAGGCCGGGTTTCACAGCCCCAGCATTTT. Encoded protein: CASSQGRVSQPQHF.

This clonotype was counted only a few times. The gene calls are TRBV20-1 and TRBJ2-1; D gene uncertain. The CDR3 is made up of 11 amino acids. Trimming cost V 0 bases and J 10 bases, with 7 bases left between them. Germline V gives CDR1 DFQATT, CDR2 SNEGSKA (reference sequence). The CDR3 is CSARDVREQFF. CDR3 DNA: TGCAGTGCTAGAGATGTACGGGAGCAGTTCTTC.

This clonotype was detected a few times. The chain employs TRBV7-2 and TRBJ1-5, with 7 bases lining up with TRBD1. The CDR3 sequence is 14 residues long. V lost 5 bases to trimming and J lost 2 bases; unmatched junction nucleotides: 3. From germline, CDR1 is SGHTA and CDR2 FQGNSA. The CDR3, as DNA: TGTGCCAGCAGCGCAGACAGGGGCAATCAGCCCCAGCATTTT. Amino acids: CASSADRGNQPQHF.

This clonotype was seen at least ten times. The chain carries TRBV7-2 and TRBJ2-7; no definite D call. Germline CDR1 reads SGHTA; CDR2 reads FQGNSA. V shed 4 bases and J shed 0 bases, with 13 bases lying between them. This CDR3 is 15 amino acids long. The CDR3 loop is CASSWRPGSSYEQYF. CDR3 nucleotide sequence: TGTGCCAGCAGCTGGAGACCGGGTTCCTCCTACGAGCAGTACTTC.

This chain connects TRBV29-1 to TRBJ2-4; D is possibly TRBD2 (7 bases). The J call may be incorrect, as the DNA end agrees better with TRBJ2-7. Germline V gene data show CDR1 as SQVTM and CDR2 as ANQGSEA. The CDR3 runs to 12 residues. The CDR3 DNA reads as TGCAGCGTTGCCTCGGGGGGCAACGAGCAGTACTTC. The encoded protein is CSVASGGNEQYF.

In its sample, this clonotype was seen a few times. This rearrangement joins TRBV12-5 to TRBJ2-5; unclear D gene. Trimming stripped 0 bases from V and 1 base from J, with 3 bases between. The CDR3 covers 13 residues. Germline CDR1 reads LGHNT; CDR2 reads FRNRAP. The chain's CDR3 is CASGLVSQETQYF. CDR3 nucleotide sequence: TGTGCTAGTGGTTTGGTTAGCCAAGAGACCCAGTACTTC.

The chain combines TRBV10-2 with TRBJ2-5; 7 bases line up with TRBD2. The CDR3 length is 14 residues. The germline V gene has CDR1 WSHSY and CDR2 SAAADI. The trim removed 4 bases at V and 5 bases at J, leaving 7 bases unmatched. CDR3 loop: CASSGGGYRETQYF. The DNA for the CDR3 is TGCGCCAGCAGTGGGGGAGGGTATCGTGAGACCCAGTACTTC.